The 16 T cell receptor beta chains below all came from one sample that was sequenced in a study of blood T cell repertoires in COVID-19. Sequenced by immunoSEQ multiplex PCR; TCRdb stores in-frame clones only, minus some. The table records around 300,000 clones, approximately 92% of them present only once. Sequencing was performed on PBMCs or T cells enriched from blood (not recorded which). All receptors come from a woman between 25 and 40 years old who had recovered from COVID-19.

The chain uses TRBV5-6 and TRBJ1-2, with unresolved D. CDR3 length equals 14 residues. Germline V gene data show CDR1 as SGHDT and CDR2 as YYEEEE. Trimming took off 3 bases at V and 3 bases at J, with 12 bases between the two ends. The CDR3 loop is CASSSVAGDYGYTF. The DNA of the CDR3 is TGTGCCAGCAGCTCGGTGGCAGGCGACTATGGCTACACCTTC.

This sequence joins TRBV11-3 and TRBJ2-1; 9 nucleotides agree with TRBD1. V trimming: 3 bases; J trimming: 3 bases; junction bases outside the gene matches: 0. The V gene's germline CDR1 is SGHNT and CDR2 YENEEA. The CDR3 length is 14 residues. CDR3 coding DNA: TGTGCCAGCAGCTTGACAGGGGGCTACAATGAGCAGTTCTTC. The encoded protein is CASSLTGGYNEQFF.

J is TRBJ2-1 and V is TRBV24-1, with 9 positions matching TRBD2. J was trimmed by 5 bases and V by 5 bases; bases with no gene match: 9. CDR1 and CDR2 from the germline V gene are KGHDR and SFDVKD. The CDR3 covers 16 residues. CDR3 DNA sequence: TGTGCCACCAGTGGTAGCGGGAGACGTGGTAACAATGAGCAGTTCTTC. It codes for CATSGSGRRGNNEQFF.

The V call is TRBV9, the J call TRBJ2-7; TRBD1 aligns across 7 bases. Germline CDR1 and CDR2: SGDLS and YYNGEE. The junction had 7 bases not matched to a gene; V was cut back by 0 bases and J by 4 bases. There are 15 residues in the CDR3. CDR3 amino acids: CASSVGVGGPYEQYF. The DNA for the CDR3 is TGTGCCAGCAGCGTAGGGGTAGGGGGCCCGTACGAGCAGTACTTC. Full variable domain (rest looked up from reference TRBV9 and TRBJ2-7): DSGVTQTPKHLITATGQRVTLRCSPRSGDLSVYWYQQSLDQGLQFLIQYYNGEERAKGNILERFSAQQFPDLHSELNLSSLELGDSALYFCASSVGVGGPYEQYFGPGTRLTVT.

The rearrangement links TRBV28 to TRBJ2-7; D may be TRBD1 (5 bases). The CDR3 covers 15 residues. V lost 6 bases and J 0 bases, leaving 15 bases between the germline ends. Per germline, CDR1 MDHEN and CDR2 SYDVKM. This CDR3 reads CASSLGQGVSYEQYF. DNA of the CDR3: TGTGCCAGCAGCCTGGGGCAGGGTGTCTCCTACGAGCAGTACTTC.

This sequence joins TRBV27 and TRBJ2-1; TRBD2 agrees at 13 bases. CDR3 length equals 17 residues. The trim removed 6 bases at V and 0 bases at J, leaving 5 bases unmatched. Looked up from germline, CDR1 is MNHEY and CDR2 is SMNVEV (reference sequence). DNA of the CDR3: TGTGCCAGCAGCCCTAGACTAGCGGGAGGCTCCTACAATGAGCAGTTCTTC. Protein: CASSPRLAGGSYNEQFF.

This clone has more than one count but fewer than ten. V is TRBV18 and J is TRBJ2-1; maybe TRBD2 (6 bases). V lost 3 bases to trimming and J lost 5 bases, with 8 bases between them. The CDR3 sequence is 13 residues long. CDR1 KGHSH and CDR2 LQKENI come from the germline V gene. The CDR3 sequence is CASSPGLNNEQFF. CDR3 sequence (DNA): TGTGCCAGCTCACCGGGACTTAACAATGAGCAGTTCTTC.

Here the CDR3 DNA reads TGTGCCAGCTCTCCGACGACTAGCGGCTACAATGAGCAGTTCTTC. Residues: CASSPTTSGYNEQFF. The gene calls are TRBV18 and TRBJ2-1, with 9 bases aligning to TRBD2. Germline CDR1 and CDR2: KGHSH and LQKENI. J gave up 3 bases and V 6 bases, and 6 bases lay outside the gene matches. This CDR3 spans 15 amino acids.

The chain employs TRBV5-1 and TRBJ2-1, with 11 bases aligning to TRBD2. The germline V gene encodes CDR1 SGHRS and CDR2 YFSETQ. This CDR3 is 16 amino acids long. The junction had 10 bases not matched to a gene; V was cut back by 5 bases and J by 6 bases. The CDR3 DNA follows: TGCGCCAGCAGTTCGGGACTAGCGGCCCAAGCCAATGAGCAGTTCTTC. It is translated as CASSSGLAAQANEQFF.

The genes are TRBV5-1 and TRBJ1-4, with 7 nucleotides matching TRBD1. Trimming at V came to 1 base and at J to 8 bases, leaving 8 bases not matched to a gene. The CDR3 loop spans 15 amino acids. The germline V gene encodes CDR1 SGHRS and CDR2 YFSETQ. The CDR3: CASSLTGVNSEKLFF. For the CDR3, the DNA is TGCGCCAGCAGCTTGACAGGGGTTAATTCCGAAAAACTGTTTTTT.

The chain joins TRBV5-4 to TRBJ2-3; D is ambiguous. The CDR3 is 14 residues long. Germline V gives CDR1 SGHNT, CDR2 YYREEE (reference sequence). Trimming pared 7 bases from V and 2 bases from J, leaving 14 bases between. Here the CDR3 DNA reads TGTGCCAGCGGCCGACGGGTATCCACAGATACGCAGTATTTT. Protein: CASGRRVSTDTQYF. Combining the CDR3 with reference TRBV5-4 and TRBJ2-3 gives the whole variable domain ETGVTQSPTHLIKTRGQQVTLRCSSQSGHNTVSWYQQALGQGPQFIFQYYREEENGRGNFPPRFSGLQFPNYSSELNVNALELDDSALYLCASGRRVSTDTQYFGPGTRLTVL.

This clone appeared a single time. The chain uses TRBV6-1 and TRBJ2-7, with 7 nucleotides matching TRBD1. There are 14 residues in the CDR3. Unmatched junction bases numbered 2, after V lost 1 base and J lost 2 bases. In germline, CDR1 is MNHNS, CDR2 SASEGT. The CDR3 sequence is CASSEGTGAYEQYF. For the CDR3, the DNA is TGTGCCAGCAGTGAAGGGACAGGCGCCTACGAGCAGTACTTC.

The rearrangement uses TRBV5-6 and TRBJ1-6; D unresolved. Germline assignment: CDR1 SGHDT and CDR2 YYEEEE. This CDR3 is built from 13 residues. Trimming shortened V by 4 bases and J by 8 bases, and 10 bases separated the two germline ends. The CDR3 spells CASSLWEDSPLHF. The CDR3 bases are TGTGCCAGCAGCCTATGGGAGGATTCACCCCTCCACTTT.

The chain has TRBV7-9 and TRBJ2-5, with D possibly matching TRBD1 (6 bases). The CDR3 runs 14 residues. V lost 7 bases and J lost 4, with 16 bases in between. From germline, CDR1 is SEHNR and CDR2 FQNEAQ (reference sequence). CDR3 sequence (DNA): TGTGCCAGCAAGAGGGGGTTGGATAGAGAGACCCAGTACTTC. It specifies CASKRGLDRETQYF.

The chain recombines TRBV30 with TRBJ1-2; D not resolved. The V and J ends lost 4 bases and 8 bases respectively, with 14 bases between them. Per germline, CDR1 GTSNPN and CDR2 SVGIG (reference sequence). The CDR3 sequence is 12 residues long. The CDR3 sequence is CAWTPRPQGYTF. For the CDR3, the DNA is TGTGCCTGGACCCCTCGCCCTCAGGGCTACACCTTC.

The chain has TRBV9 and TRBJ2-1; possible D gene TRBD2, 5 bases. The CDR3 is 16 amino acids. Germline CDR1 is SGDLS and CDR2 is YYNGEE. Deletions cut 5 bases from V and 3 bases from J, with 18 bases between. The CDR3 spells CASSAFGVDFYNEQFF. The CDR3 nucleotides are TGTGCCAGCAGTGCTTTCGGGGTGGACTTCTACAATGAGCAGTTCTTC.